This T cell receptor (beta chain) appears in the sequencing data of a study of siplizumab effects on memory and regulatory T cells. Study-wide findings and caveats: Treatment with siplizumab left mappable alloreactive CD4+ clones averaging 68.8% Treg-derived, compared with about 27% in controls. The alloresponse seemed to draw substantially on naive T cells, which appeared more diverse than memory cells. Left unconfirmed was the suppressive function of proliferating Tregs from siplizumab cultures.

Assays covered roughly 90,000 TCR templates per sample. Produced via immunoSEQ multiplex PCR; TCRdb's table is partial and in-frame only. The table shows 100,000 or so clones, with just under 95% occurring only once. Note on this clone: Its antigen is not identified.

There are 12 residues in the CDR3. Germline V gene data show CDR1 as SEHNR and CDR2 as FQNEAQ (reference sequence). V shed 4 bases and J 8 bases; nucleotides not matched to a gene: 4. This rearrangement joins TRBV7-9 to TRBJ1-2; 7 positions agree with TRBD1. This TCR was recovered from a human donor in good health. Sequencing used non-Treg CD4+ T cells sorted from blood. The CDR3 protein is CASSSTGYGYTF. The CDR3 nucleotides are TGTGCCAGCAGCTCGACAGGGTACGGCTACACCTTC.